This TCR beta chain came from a study of blood T cell repertoires in COVID-19. Study background: The United States, Italy and Spain were the sources of the acute and convalescent COVID-19 samples.

The germline gives CDR1 MNHNY, CDR2 SVGAGI (reference sequence). The V end lost 6 bases, the J end lost 7 bases, and 10 bases lay between the germline ends. The CDR3 sequence is 11 residues long. In the authors' methods: Reference gene primer amplification in the assay estimated nucleated cell counts. TCRdb's copy holds only in-frame clones and misses some; the assay was immunoSEQ multiplex PCR. V and J calls and clone size come straight from that table; D and trimming were deduced from the DNA. The sample consists of under 200,000 clones, about 80% of them appearing once. The sequencing input was peripheral blood. This chain joins TRBV6-6 and TRBJ2-7; D is possibly TRBD2 (5 bases). The sequence came from a human donor in a cohort sampled during active COVID-19. The CDR3 spells CASRGGLEQYF. In DNA, the CDR3 is TGTGCCAGCAGGGGCGGGTTGGAGCAGTACTTC.